This T cell receptor beta chain derives from a study of shared clonotypes between healthy human individuals. Study-level points and caveats: Exclusively blood specimens were collected; tissue repertoires likely differ.

Samples underwent the assay at deep level. Genomic DNA belonging to each subset was distributed in equal measure over several immunoSEQ plates. Using immunoSEQ multiplex PCR, the repertoire was profiled, and TCRdb retains in-frame clones only, with some absent. The data show some 1.4 million clones, with approximately 97% seen just once and 1% to 1.5% held by the top ten. From CD4+ cells came CD45RA+ naive and CD45RA-negative memory subsets. The germline V and J ends were trimmed by 0 bases and 2 bases, with 9 bases remaining between them. Germline V gives CDR1 SGHRS, CDR2 YFSETQ. The CDR3 loop spans 14 amino acids. As to this clone: Its antigen remains unknown.

Sequenced material: naive CD4+ T cells sorted from blood. Indicated subset: CD45RA+ positively selected. The origin of this receptor is a man between 25 and 39 years old in good health. The chain links TRBV5-1 to TRBJ2-7; no firm D call. The CDR3 spells CASSLAPDTYEQYF. The CDR3 DNA reads TGCGCCAGCAGCTTGGCCCCGGATACCTACGAGCAGTACTTC.